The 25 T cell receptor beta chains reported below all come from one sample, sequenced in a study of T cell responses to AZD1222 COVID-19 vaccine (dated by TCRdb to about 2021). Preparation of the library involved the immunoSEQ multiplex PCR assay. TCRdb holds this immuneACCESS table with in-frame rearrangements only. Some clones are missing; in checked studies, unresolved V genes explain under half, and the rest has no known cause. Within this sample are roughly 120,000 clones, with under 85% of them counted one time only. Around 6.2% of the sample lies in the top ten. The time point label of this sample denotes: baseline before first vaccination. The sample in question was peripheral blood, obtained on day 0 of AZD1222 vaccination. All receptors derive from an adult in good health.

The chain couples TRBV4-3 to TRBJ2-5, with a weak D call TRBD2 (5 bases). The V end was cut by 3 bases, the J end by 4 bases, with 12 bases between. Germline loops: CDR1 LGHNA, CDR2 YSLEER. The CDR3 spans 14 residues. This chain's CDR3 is CASSHEGVGETQYF. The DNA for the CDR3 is TGCGCCAGCAGCCACGAGGGCGTGGGAGAGACCCAGTACTTC.

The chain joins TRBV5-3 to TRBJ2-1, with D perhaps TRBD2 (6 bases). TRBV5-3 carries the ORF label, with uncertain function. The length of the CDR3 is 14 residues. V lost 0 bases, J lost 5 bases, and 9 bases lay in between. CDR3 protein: CARSLDGGNNEQFF. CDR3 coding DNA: TGTGCCAGAAGCTTGGATGGAGGGAACAATGAGCAGTTCTTC.

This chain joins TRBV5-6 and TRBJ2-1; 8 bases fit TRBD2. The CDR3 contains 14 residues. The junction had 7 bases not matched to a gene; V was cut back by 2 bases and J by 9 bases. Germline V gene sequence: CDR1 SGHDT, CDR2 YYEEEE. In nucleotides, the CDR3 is TGTGCCAGCAGCTTACAGCGGGGGTTGGTTGAGCAGTTCTTC. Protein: CASSLQRGLVEQFF. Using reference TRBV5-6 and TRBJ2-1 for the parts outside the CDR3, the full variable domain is DAGVTQSPTHLIKTRGQQVTLRCSPKSGHDTVSWYQQALGQGPQFIFQYYEEEERQRGNFPDRFSGHQFPNYSSELNVNALLLGDSALYLCASSLQRGLVEQFFGPGTRLTVL.

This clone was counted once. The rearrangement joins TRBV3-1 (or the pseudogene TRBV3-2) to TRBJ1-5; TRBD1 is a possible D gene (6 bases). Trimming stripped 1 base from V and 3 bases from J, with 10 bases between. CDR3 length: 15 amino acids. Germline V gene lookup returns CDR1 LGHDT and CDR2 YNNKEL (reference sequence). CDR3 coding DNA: TGTGCCAGCAGCCAAGCAGGGGCCCTCAATCAGCCCCAGCATTTT. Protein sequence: CASSQAGALNQPQHF.

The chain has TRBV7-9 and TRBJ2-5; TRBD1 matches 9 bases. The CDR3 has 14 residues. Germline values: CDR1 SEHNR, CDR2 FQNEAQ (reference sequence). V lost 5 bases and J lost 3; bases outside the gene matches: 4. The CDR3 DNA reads TGTGCCAGCAGCCCGGACAGGGGAAAAGAGACCCAGTACTTC. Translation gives CASSPDRGKETQYF.

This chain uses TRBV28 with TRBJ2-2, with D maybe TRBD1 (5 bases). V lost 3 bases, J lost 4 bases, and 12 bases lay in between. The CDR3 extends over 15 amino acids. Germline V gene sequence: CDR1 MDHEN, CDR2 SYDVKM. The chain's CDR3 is CASSFGQGPTGELFF. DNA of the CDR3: TGTGCCAGCAGTTTTGGGCAGGGCCCCACCGGGGAGCTGTTTTTT.

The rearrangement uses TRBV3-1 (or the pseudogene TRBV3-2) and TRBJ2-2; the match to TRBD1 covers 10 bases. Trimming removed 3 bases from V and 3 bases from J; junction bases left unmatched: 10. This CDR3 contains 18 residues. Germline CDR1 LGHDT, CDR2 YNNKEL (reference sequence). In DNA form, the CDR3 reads TGTGCCAGCAGCCACACTCCGGGACAGGGGTTTTACACCGGGGAGCTGTTTTTT. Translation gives CASSHTPGQGFYTGELFF.

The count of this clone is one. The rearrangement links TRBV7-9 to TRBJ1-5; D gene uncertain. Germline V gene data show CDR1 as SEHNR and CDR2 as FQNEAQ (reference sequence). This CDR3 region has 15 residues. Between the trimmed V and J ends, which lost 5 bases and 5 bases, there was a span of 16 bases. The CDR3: CASSPGRSGYQPQHF. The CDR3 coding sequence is TGTGCCAGCAGCCCAGGCCGGTCAGGCTATCAGCCCCAGCATTTT.

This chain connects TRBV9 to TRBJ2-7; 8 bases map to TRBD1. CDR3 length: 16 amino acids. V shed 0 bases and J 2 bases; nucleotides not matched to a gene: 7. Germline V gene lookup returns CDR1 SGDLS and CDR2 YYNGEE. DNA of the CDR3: TGTGCCAGCAGCGTAGATCAGGGGGCGAGGACCTACGAGCAGTACTTC. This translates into CASSVDQGARTYEQYF.

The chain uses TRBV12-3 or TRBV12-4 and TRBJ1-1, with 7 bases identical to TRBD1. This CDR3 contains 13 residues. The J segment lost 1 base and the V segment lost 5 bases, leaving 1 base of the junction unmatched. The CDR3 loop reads CASSRTGNTEAFF. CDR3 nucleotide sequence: TGTGCCAGCAGTCGGACAGGGAACACTGAAGCTTTCTTT.

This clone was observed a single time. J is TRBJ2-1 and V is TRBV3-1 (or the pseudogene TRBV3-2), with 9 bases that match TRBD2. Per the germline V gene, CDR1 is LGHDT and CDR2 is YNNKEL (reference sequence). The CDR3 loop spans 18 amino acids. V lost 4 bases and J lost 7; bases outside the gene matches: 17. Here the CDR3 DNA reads TGTGCCAGCAGCCGGACTTTGGGGCGGGGGGGCCATATGAATGAGCAGTTCTTC. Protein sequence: CASSRTLGRGGHMNEQFF.

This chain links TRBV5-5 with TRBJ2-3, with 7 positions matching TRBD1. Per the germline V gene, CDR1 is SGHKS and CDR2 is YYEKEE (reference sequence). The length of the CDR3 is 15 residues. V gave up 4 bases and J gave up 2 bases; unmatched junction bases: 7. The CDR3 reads CASSPGQSSTDTQYF. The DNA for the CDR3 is TGTGCCAGCAGCCCGGGACAGTCCTCCACAGATACGCAGTATTTT. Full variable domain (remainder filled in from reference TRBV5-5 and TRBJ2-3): DAGVTQSPTHLIKTRGQQVTLRCSPISGHKSVSWYQQVLGQGPQFIFQYYEKEERGRGNFPDRFSARQFPNYSSELNVNALLLGDSALYLCASSPGQSSTDTQYFGPGTRLTVL.

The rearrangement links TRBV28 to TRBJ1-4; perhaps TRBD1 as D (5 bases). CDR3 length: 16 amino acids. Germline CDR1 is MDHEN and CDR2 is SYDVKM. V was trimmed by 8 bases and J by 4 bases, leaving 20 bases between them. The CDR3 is CASSDGGPLYNEKLFF. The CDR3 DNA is TGTGCCAGCTCGGACGGGGGTCCCCTCTATAATGAAAAACTGTTTTTT.

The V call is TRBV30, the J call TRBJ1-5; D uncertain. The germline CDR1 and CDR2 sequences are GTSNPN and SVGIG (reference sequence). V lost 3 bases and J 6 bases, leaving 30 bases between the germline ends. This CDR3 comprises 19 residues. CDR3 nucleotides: TGTGCCTGGAGAGGGCCCCAAAGGCTGTGGCAGGCAGGAGCTCAGCCCCAGCATTTT. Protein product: CAWRGPQRLWQAGAQPQHF.

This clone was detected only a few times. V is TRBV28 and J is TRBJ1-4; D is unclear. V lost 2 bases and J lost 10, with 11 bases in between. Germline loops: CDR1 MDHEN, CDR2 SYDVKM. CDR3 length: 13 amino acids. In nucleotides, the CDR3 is TGTGCCAGCAGTTTACACCTACCCGGAAAACTGTTTTTT. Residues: CASSLHLPGKLFF.

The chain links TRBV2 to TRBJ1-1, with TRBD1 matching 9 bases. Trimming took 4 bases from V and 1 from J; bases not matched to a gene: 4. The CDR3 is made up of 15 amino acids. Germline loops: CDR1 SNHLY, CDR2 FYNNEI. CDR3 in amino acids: CASSGPGQGNTEAFF. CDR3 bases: TGTGCCAGCAGTGGACCGGGACAGGGGAACACTGAAGCTTTCTTT.

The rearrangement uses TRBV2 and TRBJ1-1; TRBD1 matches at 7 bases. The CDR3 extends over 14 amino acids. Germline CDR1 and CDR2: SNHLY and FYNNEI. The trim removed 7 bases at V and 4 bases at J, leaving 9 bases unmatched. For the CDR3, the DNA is TGTGCCAGCACTAAGGAGGGGGCTGTCACTGAAGCTTTCTTT. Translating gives CASTKEGAVTEAFF.

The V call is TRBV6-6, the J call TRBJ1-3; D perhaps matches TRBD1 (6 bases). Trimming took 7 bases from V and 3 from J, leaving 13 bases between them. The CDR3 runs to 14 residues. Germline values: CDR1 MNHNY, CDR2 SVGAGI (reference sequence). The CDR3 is CASTTGTGGNTIYF. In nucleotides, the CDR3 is TGTGCCAGCACCACAGGGACTGGTGGAAACACCATATATTTT.

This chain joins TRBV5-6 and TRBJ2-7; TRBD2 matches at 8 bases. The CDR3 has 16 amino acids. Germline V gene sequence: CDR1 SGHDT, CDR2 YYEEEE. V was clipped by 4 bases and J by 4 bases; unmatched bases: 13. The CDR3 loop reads CASSPWGSGVRYEQYF. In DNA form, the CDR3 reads TGTGCCAGCAGCCCCTGGGGTAGCGGGGTAAGGTACGAGCAGTACTTC.

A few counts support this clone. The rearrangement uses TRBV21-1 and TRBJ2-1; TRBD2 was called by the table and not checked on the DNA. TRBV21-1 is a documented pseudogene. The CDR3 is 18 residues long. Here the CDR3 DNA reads TGTGCCAGCAGCATAAACGGAGCGGTCCCAAGGTCCTACAATGAGCAGTTCTTC. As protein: CASSINGAVPRSYNEQFF.

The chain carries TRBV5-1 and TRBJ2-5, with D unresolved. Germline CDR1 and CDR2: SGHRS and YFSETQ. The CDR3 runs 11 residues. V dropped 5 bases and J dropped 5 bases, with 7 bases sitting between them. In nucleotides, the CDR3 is TGCGCCAGCAGACTCAAGGAGACCCAGTACTTC. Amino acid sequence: CASRLKETQYF.

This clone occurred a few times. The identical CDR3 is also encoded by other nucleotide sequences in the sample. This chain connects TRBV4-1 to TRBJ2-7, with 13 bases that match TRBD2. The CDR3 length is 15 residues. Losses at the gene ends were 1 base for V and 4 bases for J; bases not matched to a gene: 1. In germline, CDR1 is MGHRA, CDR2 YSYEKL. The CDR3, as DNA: TGCGCCAGCAGCCAAGGGACTAGCGGGGGTTACGAGCAGTACTTC. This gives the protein CASSQGTSGGYEQYF.

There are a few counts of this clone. Here the CDR3 reads CASSPGTDEKLFF. For the CDR3, the DNA is TGTGCCAGCTCACCAGGGACTGATGAAAAACTGTTTTTT. The rearrangement joins TRBV18 to TRBJ1-4; maybe TRBD1 (5 bases). The CDR3 runs to 13 residues. CDR1 KGHSH and CDR2 LQKENI come from the germline V gene. V gave up 2 bases and J gave up 6 bases, with 7 bases separating them.

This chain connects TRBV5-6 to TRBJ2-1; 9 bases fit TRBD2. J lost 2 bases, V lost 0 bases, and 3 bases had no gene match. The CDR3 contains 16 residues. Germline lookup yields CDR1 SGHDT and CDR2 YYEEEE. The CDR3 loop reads CASSLVSSGAYNEQFF. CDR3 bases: TGTGCCAGCAGCTTGGTCTCTAGCGGGGCCTACAATGAGCAGTTCTTC.

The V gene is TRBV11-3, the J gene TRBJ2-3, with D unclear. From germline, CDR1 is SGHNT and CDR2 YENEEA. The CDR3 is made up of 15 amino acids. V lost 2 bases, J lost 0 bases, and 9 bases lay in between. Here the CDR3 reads CASSLIHGSTDTQYF. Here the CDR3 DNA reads TGTGCCAGCAGCTTAATTCACGGAAGCACAGATACGCAGTATTTT.